The rows below give T cell receptor beta chains drawn from one sample of a study of blood T cell repertoires in COVID-19. Libraries were prepared by immunoSEQ multiplex PCR; TCRdb keeps only in-frame clonotypes and omits some of them. There are 150,000 or so clones in the sample; 84% occur only once, and about an eighth lies in the top ten. The sample was PBMCs or T cells enriched from blood (not recorded which). These receptors were obtained from a man aged 45-65 years who had recovered from COVID-19. The CDR3 runs from the conserved cysteine through the conserved F or W. D genes are given only for firm matches. Size values are once, few and many counts, or a class for expanded clones, and some rows have none.

abundance: few; v_gene: TRBV5-5; j_gene: TRBJ2-5; d_gene: -; CDR3nt: TGTGCCAGCAGCTTCCATCGGGAAGAGACCCAGTACTTC; CDR3aa: CASSFHREETQYF
abundance: -; v_gene: TRBV27; j_gene: TRBJ2-2; d_gene: TRBD1; CDR3nt: TGTGCCAGCAACAGGGGAGCGAACACCGGGGAGCTGTTTTTT; CDR3aa: CASNRGANTGELFF
abundance: -; v_gene: TRBV2; j_gene: TRBJ1-3; d_gene: -; CDR3nt: TGTGCCAGCAGATCGACTCCCAGCTCTGGAAACACCATATATTTT; CDR3aa: CASRSTPSSGNTIYF
abundance: -; v_gene: TRBV5-1; j_gene: TRBJ2-2; d_gene: -; CDR3nt: TGCGCCAGCAGCGAAGTACAGGGTCCCAAAAACACCGGGGAGCTGTTTTTT; CDR3aa: CASSEVQGPKNTGELFF
abundance: -; v_gene: TRBV7-9; j_gene: TRBJ1-1; d_gene: -; CDR3nt: TGTGCCAGCAGCTCCGGGATGGGCACTGAAGCTTTCTTT; CDR3aa: CASSSGMGTEAFF
abundance: -; v_gene: TRBV24-1; j_gene: TRBJ1-1; d_gene: -; CDR3nt: TGTGCCACACGGGCGGCGGGAGGGTCCATGGGATTGAACACTGAAGCTTTCTTT; CDR3aa: CATRAAGGSMGLNTEAFF
abundance: -; v_gene: TRBV15; j_gene: TRBJ1-5; d_gene: TRBD1; CDR3nt: TGTGCCACCAGCCAACAGGGGCTACACAATCAGCCCCAGCATTTT; CDR3aa: CATSQQGLHNQPQHF
abundance: -; v_gene: TRBV30; j_gene: TRBJ1-4; d_gene: -; CDR3nt: TGTGCCTGGAGTTATTCGACAGTATCAGGGGAAAAACTGTTTTTT; CDR3aa: CAWSYSTVSGEKLFF
abundance: -; v_gene: TRBV13; j_gene: TRBJ2-3; d_gene: TRBD2; CDR3nt: TGTGCCAGCAGCTCAAGATATTGGACTAGCGGGGTTTCAGATACGCAGTATTTT; CDR3aa: CASSSRYWTSGVSDTQYF
abundance: -; v_gene: TRBV30; j_gene: TRBJ2-1; d_gene: TRBD2; CDR3nt: TGTGCCTGGAGTGTTCTAGCGGGGGGCAATGAGCAGTTCTTC; CDR3aa: CAWSVLAGGNEQFF
abundance: -; v_gene: TRBV10-2; j_gene: TRBJ1-6; d_gene: -; CDR3nt: TGCGCCAGCAGTGATATCCGGGTTGACTCACCCCTCCACTTT; CDR3aa: CASSDIRVDSPLHF
abundance: -; v_gene: TRBV19; j_gene: TRBJ1-2; d_gene: -; CDR3nt: TGTGCCAGTAGTATAGACCGGACGGGGTCGGGTGGCTACACCTTC; CDR3aa: CASSIDRTGSGGYTF
abundance: few; v_gene: TRBV28; j_gene: TRBJ1-1; d_gene: -; CDR3nt: TGTGCCAGCGGGGCGTCTGAAGCTTTCTTT; CDR3aa: CASGASEAFF
abundance: -; v_gene: TRBV18; j_gene: TRBJ1-2; d_gene: -; CDR3nt: TGTGCCAGCTCACCAGGGAGGGTGTATGGCTACACCTTC; CDR3aa: CASSPGRVYGYTF
abundance: -; v_gene: TRBV11-2; j_gene: TRBJ2-3; d_gene: TRBD1; CDR3nt: TGTGCCAGCAGCCGACGGACAGGGGTGTCAGATACGCAGTATTTT; CDR3aa: CASSRRTGVSDTQYF
abundance: once; v_gene: TRBV28; j_gene: TRBJ2-7; d_gene: TRBD1; CDR3nt: TGTGCCAGCAGTCCTGCTCTCGGGACAGGATCCTACGAGCAGTACTTC; CDR3aa: CASSPALGTGSYEQYF
abundance: -; v_gene: TRBV6-4; j_gene: TRBJ2-1; d_gene: -; CDR3nt: TGTGCCAGCAGTGTAAGTTCCAGCTCCTACAATGAGCAGTTCTTC; CDR3aa: CASSVSSSSYNEQFF
abundance: -; v_gene: TRBV7-2; j_gene: TRBJ1-5; d_gene: TRBD1; CDR3nt: TGTGCCAGCAGCTTGTTCCGGGACAGGGGCCGGAGCAATCAGCCCCAGCATTTT; CDR3aa: CASSLFRDRGRSNQPQHF
abundance: -; v_gene: TRBV21-1; j_gene: TRBJ2-7; d_gene: -; CDR3nt: TGTGCCAGCAGCACGACAGGGTCACGATCCTACGAGCAGTACTTC; CDR3aa: CASSTTGSRSYEQYF
abundance: -; v_gene: TRBV7-2; j_gene: TRBJ1-2; d_gene: -; CDR3nt: TGTGCCAGCAGCTTAGACAGGGACGGCGGCTACACCTTC; CDR3aa: CASSLDRDGGYTF
abundance: -; v_gene: TRBV18; j_gene: TRBJ1-1; d_gene: -; CDR3nt: TGTGCCAGCTCACCCCAGGGGAACACTGAAGCTTTCTTT; CDR3aa: CASSPQGNTEAFF
abundance: -; v_gene: TRBV7-3; j_gene: TRBJ1-3; d_gene: TRBD1; CDR3nt: TGTGCCAGCAGCCCGGGGGCAGGGGGAGACACCATATATTTT; CDR3aa: CASSPGAGGDTIYF
abundance: -; v_gene: TRBV27; j_gene: TRBJ1-6; d_gene: TRBD1; CDR3nt: TGTGCCAGCAGCCTGGACAGGGGGAGGAATTCACCCCTCCACTTT; CDR3aa: CASSLDRGRNSPLHF
abundance: -; v_gene: TRBV4-2; j_gene: TRBJ2-5; d_gene: TRBD2; CDR3nt: TGTGCCAGCAGCCAAGCGGAGGGACTACCTAATCAAGAGACCCAGTACTTC; CDR3aa: CASSQAEGLPNQETQYF
abundance: -; v_gene: TRBV4-1; j_gene: TRBJ2-7; d_gene: -; CDR3nt: TGCGCCAGCAGCCCCCAATGGGCCCTCGAGCAGTACTTC; CDR3aa: CASSPQWALEQYF
abundance: -; v_gene: TRBV4-1; j_gene: TRBJ1-2; d_gene: -; CDR3nt: TGCGCCAGCAGCCCAGACAGTCAAGCTAACTATGGCTACACCTTC; CDR3aa: CASSPDSQANYGYTF
abundance: -; v_gene: TRBV5-1; j_gene: TRBJ2-2; d_gene: TRBD1; CDR3nt: TGCGCCAGCAGCTTGGATACAGGGGGGATCGGGGAGCTGTTTTTT; CDR3aa: CASSLDTGGIGELFF
abundance: -; v_gene: TRBV18; j_gene: TRBJ2-4; d_gene: TRBD2; CDR3nt: TGTGCCAGCTCACCCCCTCAGGGCGGGGGGAACATTCAGTACTTC; CDR3aa: CASSPPQGGGNIQYF
abundance: -; v_gene: TRBV5-5; j_gene: TRBJ1-4; d_gene: -; CDR3nt: TGTGCCAGCAGCTCGGGACACATTAATGAAAAACTGTTTTTT; CDR3aa: CASSSGHINEKLFF
abundance: once; v_gene: TRBV14; j_gene: TRBJ1-6; d_gene: -; CDR3nt: TGTGCCAGCAGCCAAGAAGGGGCCCAACGTTCACCCCTCCACTTT; CDR3aa: CASSQEGAQRSPLHF
abundance: -; v_gene: TRBV28; j_gene: TRBJ1-2; d_gene: TRBD1; CDR3nt: TGTGCCAGCAAGGGACAGGTCTATGGCTACACCTTC; CDR3aa: CASKGQVYGYTF
abundance: -; v_gene: TRBV7-2; j_gene: TRBJ2-3; d_gene: -; CDR3nt: TGTGCCAGCAGCTTATTTCAAACAGATACGCAGTATTTT; CDR3aa: CASSLFQTDTQYF
abundance: many; v_gene: TRBV4-1; j_gene: TRBJ2-2; d_gene: -; CDR3nt: TGCGCCAGCAGCCAGCGCGCAGGGTTGACCGGGGAGCTGTTTTTT; CDR3aa: CASSQRAGLTGELFF
abundance: -; v_gene: TRBV7-9; j_gene: TRBJ1-5; d_gene: -; CDR3nt: TGTGCCAGCAGCTTAGGGGGCCATAGCAATCAGCCCCAGCATTTT; CDR3aa: CASSLGGHSNQPQHF
abundance: -; v_gene: TRBV7-3; j_gene: TRBJ1-3; d_gene: -; CDR3nt: TGTGCCAGCAGCATCTCAGGGGCTGGAAACACCATATATTTT; CDR3aa: CASSISGAGNTIYF
abundance: -; v_gene: TRBV19; j_gene: TRBJ2-3; d_gene: TRBD2; CDR3nt: TGTGCCAGTAGGGCTTTAGCGGGGGGCTTCACAGATACGCAGTATTTT; CDR3aa: CASRALAGGFTDTQYF
abundance: -; v_gene: TRBV6-2/TRBV6-3; j_gene: TRBJ2-5; d_gene: TRBD2; CDR3nt: TGTGCCAGCAGCAGACTAGCGGAGCAAGAGACCCAGTACTTC; CDR3aa: CASSRLAEQETQYF
abundance: -; v_gene: TRBV5-1; j_gene: TRBJ1-1; d_gene: -; CDR3nt: TGCGCCAGCAACATGGACAGGAACACTGAAGCTTTCTTT; CDR3aa: CASNMDRNTEAFF
abundance: few; v_gene: TRBV6-5; j_gene: TRBJ1-1; d_gene: -; CDR3nt: TGTGCCAGCAGCCTTTGGAGGGAAACTGAAGCTTTCTTT; CDR3aa: CASSLWRETEAFF
abundance: -; v_gene: TRBV10-3; j_gene: TRBJ1-5; d_gene: -; CDR3nt: TGTGCCATCAGTGAGTCGTTGAGTTCTCAGCCCCAGCATTTT; CDR3aa: CAISESLSSQPQHF
abundance: -; v_gene: TRBV24-1; j_gene: TRBJ2-7; d_gene: -; CDR3nt: TGTGCCACCCTTCGATGGGGACAAGACTACGAGCAGTACTTC; CDR3aa: CATLRWGQDYEQYF
abundance: -; v_gene: TRBV23-1; j_gene: TRBJ1-4; d_gene: -; CDR3nt: TGCGCCCAGGTTGGGCGACGGTATGAAAAACTGTTTTTT; CDR3aa: CAQVGRRYEKLFF
abundance: -; v_gene: TRBV5-1; j_gene: TRBJ1-4; d_gene: TRBD1; CDR3nt: TGCGCCAGCAGCCCGAGTACAGGGGAAACCCGGGAAAAACTGTTTTTT; CDR3aa: CASSPSTGETREKLFF
abundance: -; v_gene: TRBV14; j_gene: TRBJ1-2; d_gene: -; CDR3nt: TGTGCCAGCAGCGACTACTTTAGTTCTAACTATGGCTACACCTTC; CDR3aa: CASSDYFSSNYGYTF
abundance: -; v_gene: TRBV28; j_gene: TRBJ2-1; d_gene: -; CDR3nt: TGTGCCAGCAGTCCACGAGGAAGGGGGTTCTACAATGAGCAGTTCTTC; CDR3aa: CASSPRGRGFYNEQFF
abundance: -; v_gene: TRBV19; j_gene: TRBJ2-3; d_gene: TRBD2; CDR3nt: TGTGCCAGTAGTACCCTGGGAGATAGCGGGGAATCAGATACGCAGTATTTT; CDR3aa: CASSTLGDSGESDTQYF
abundance: once; v_gene: TRBV7-9; j_gene: TRBJ2-3; d_gene: TRBD2; CDR3nt: TGTGCCAGCAGCTTAGCGGGGGGGAGTAGCACAGATACGCAGTATTTT; CDR3aa: CASSLAGGSSTDTQYF
abundance: -; v_gene: TRBV7-9; j_gene: TRBJ2-1; d_gene: TRBD2; CDR3nt: TGTGCCAGCAGCTTGACTAGCGGAGAGCAGTTCTTC; CDR3aa: CASSLTSGEQFF
abundance: -; v_gene: TRBV4-2; j_gene: TRBJ2-4; d_gene: TRBD1; CDR3nt: TGTGCCAGCAGCCAAGATGGGACAGGGGGCTTAAACATTCAGTACTTC; CDR3aa: CASSQDGTGGLNIQYF
abundance: -; v_gene: TRBV18; j_gene: TRBJ1-3; d_gene: -; CDR3nt: TGTGCCAGCTCCCCAACTGGTGGAAGCGACACCATATATTTT; CDR3aa: CASSPTGGSDTIYF
abundance: -; v_gene: TRBV4-3; j_gene: TRBJ2-1; d_gene: -; CDR3nt: TGCGCCAGCGCGAGATTGGCCGGGACAAACCCCTCCTACAATGAGCAGTTCTTC; CDR3aa: CASARLAGTNPSYNEQFF
abundance: once; v_gene: TRBV5-6; j_gene: TRBJ2-5; d_gene: -; CDR3nt: TGTGCCAGCAGCTACGTCGACCGGGAGCCCCGGGGGGAGACCCAGTACTTC; CDR3aa: CASSYVDREPRGETQYF
abundance: -; v_gene: TRBV2; j_gene: TRBJ2-3; d_gene: TRBD2; CDR3nt: TGTGCCAGCAGTGCAGATCGACTAGCGGGGGGCACAGATACGCAGTATTTT; CDR3aa: CASSADRLAGGTDTQYF
abundance: -; v_gene: TRBV2; j_gene: TRBJ1-2; d_gene: TRBD1; CDR3nt: TGTGCCAGCAGTGAAGGTGGCAGGGGGAACTATGGCTACACCTTC; CDR3aa: CASSEGGRGNYGYTF
abundance: -; v_gene: TRBV28; j_gene: TRBJ2-2; d_gene: TRBD1; CDR3nt: TGTGCCAGCAGTCAGGTCGACAGGGCCTCCGGGGAGCTGTTTTTT; CDR3aa: CASSQVDRASGELFF
abundance: -; v_gene: TRBV6-1; j_gene: TRBJ1-1; d_gene: TRBD1; CDR3nt: TGTGCCAGCAGTGAAGGGTGGACAGGGAACACTGAAGCTTTCTTT; CDR3aa: CASSEGWTGNTEAFF
abundance: -; v_gene: TRBV10-3; j_gene: TRBJ1-1; d_gene: TRBD1; CDR3nt: TGTGCCATCAGTCCTCTGACAGGGGGGGACACTGAAGCTTTCTTT; CDR3aa: CAISPLTGGDTEAFF